This TCR beta chain was recorded in a study of T cell responses to AZD1222 COVID-19 vaccine. As for the study in general: Analyses pooled second doses at about 4 or about 12 weeks. Findings and limits, study-wide: Clonal diversity may have been underestimated in mostly white British donors.

Turning to this clone: The antigen is undetermined. Mismatch with germline at one junction end may stem from a read error.

Libraries were prepared by immunoSEQ multiplex PCR; TCRdb keeps only in-frame clonotypes and omits some of them. The sample lists 120,000 or so clones, around 90% seen once, with approximately 1.5% in the top ten. Sequenced material: peripheral blood, taken on day 0 of AZD1222 vaccination. This receptor was taken from an adult in good health.

The CDR3 DNA reads TGTGCCAGCAGCCAAGGCGAGGGGTCGAGGACAAGCTTC. Its translation is CASSQGEGSRTSF. This chain connects TRBV3-1 (or the pseudogene TRBV3-2) to TRBJ2-7; D is tentatively TRBD1 or TRBD2 (5 bases each). The germline V gene has CDR1 LGHDT and CDR2 YNNKEL (reference sequence). This CDR3 region has 13 residues.